The present T cell receptor beta chain was sequenced within a study of cytomegalovirus exposure and HLA in healthy donors. The J segment lost 4 bases and the V segment lost 3 bases, leaving 9 bases of the junction unmatched. Looked up from germline, CDR1 is LNHDA and CDR2 is SQIVND (reference sequence). This CDR3 comprises 16 residues. This clone was seen once. PCR primers comprised 60 Vbeta and 13 Jbeta primers. Repertoires were generated with immunoSEQ multiplex PCR, while TCRdb's copy carries only in-frame clones and drops some. The sample holds about 140,000 clones, around 57% seen once. Sequencing used PBMCs. The sequence derives from a male donor in good health and CMV-seronegative. The chain couples TRBV19 to TRBJ1-5; 7 positions match TRBD1. Here the CDR3 reads CASSITYPGGNQPQHF. The CDR3 nucleotides read TGTGCCAGTAGTATCACCTACCCAGGGGGGAATCAGCCCCAGCATTTT.